These 16 T cell receptor beta chains were all obtained from the same sample, sequenced in a study of vaccination and CD4 T cells after COVID-19. Sequencing of cultured CD4+ T cell DNA used the Oncomine TCR Beta short-read assay. One entry per CDR3 protein results from TCRdb running MiXCR on the PCR reads. The data contain approximately 8,700 distinct CDR3 sequences, 26% of them singletons. Antigens of these TCRs are unknown. The treatment denotes: roughly nine-day PBMC culture with coronavirus spike peptide pools or control peptides (ViraFEST assay). Sequenced material: CD4+ T cells from blood, cultured in vitro, taken after SARS-CoV-2 vaccination. These TCRs come from a human donor who had recovered from COVID-19.

J is TRBJ2-1 and V is TRBV20-1; 9 nucleotides line up with TRBD2. Trimming took 6 bases from V and 3 from J; bases not matched to a gene: 6. Germline CDR1 and CDR2: DFQATT and SNEGSKA (reference sequence). The CDR3 is 14 residues long. The CDR3 loop is CSARAGGHYNEQFF. DNA of the CDR3: TGCAGTGCCCGAGCGGGAGGCCACTACAATGAGCAGTTCTTC.

Regarding this clonotype: Sequence at one end of the junction differs from germline and may be a read error. This chain joins TRBV20-1 and TRBJ1-4; D uncertain. Germline CDR1 is DFQATT and CDR2 is SNEGSKA (reference sequence). The length of the CDR3 is 12 residues. The CDR3 loop reads CSASNRDEELFF. CDR3 bases: TGCAGTGCTAGCAACCGGGATGAAGAACTGTTTTTT.

CDR3 sequence: CASSYRGETQYF. DNA of the CDR3: TGTGCCAGCAGTTACAGGGGCGAGACCCAGTACTTC. The gene calls are TRBV27 and TRBJ2-5; 7 bases agree with TRBD1. Germline V gives CDR1 MNHEY, CDR2 SMNVEV (reference sequence). V lost 4 bases, J lost 5 bases, and 1 base stayed unmatched. The CDR3 has 12 residues.

This clonotype appeared a few times. The V call is TRBV7-2, the J call TRBJ2-2; no firm D call. The ends were cut back, 2 bases at V and 4 bases at J, with 5 bases in the middle. The CDR3 is made up of 13 amino acids. Germline V CDR1 and CDR2: SGHTA, FQGNSA. CDR3 loop: CASSLYSTGELFF. The DNA of the CDR3 is TGTGCCAGCAGCTTATACTCCACCGGGGAGCTGTTTTTT.

This clonotype was recorded a few times. The junction does not match germline at one end; this may be a read error. The rearrangement uses TRBV28 and TRBJ1-1; D not resolved. The CDR3 sequence is 12 residues long. The germline gives CDR1 MDHEN, CDR2 SYDVKM. CDR3 nucleotide sequence: TGTGCCAGCAGTTCCCGCGGATCGCCGCTCTCCTTT. As protein: CASSSRGSPLSF. Full variable domain (remainder filled in from reference TRBV28 and TRBJ1-1): DVKVTQSSRYLVKRTGEKVFLECVQDMDHENMFWYRQDPGLGLRLIYFSYDVKMKEKGDIPEGYSVSREKKERFSLILESASTNQTSMYLCASSSRGSPLSFGQGTRLTVV.

The rearrangement uses TRBV6-2 or TRBV6-3 and TRBJ1-5; maybe TRBD1 (6 bases). Between the trimmed V and J ends, which lost 0 bases and 0 bases, there was a span of 24 bases. CDR1 and CDR2 (germline): MNHEY, SVGEGT. The CDR3 has 21 residues. CDR3 loop: CASSYSFGRRGGPSSNQPQHF. CDR3 coding DNA: TGTGCCAGCAGTTACTCGTTTGGCAGAAGAGGGGGACCTTCTAGCAATCAGCCCCAGCATTTT.

With respect to this clonotype: The CDR3 does not close with the conserved phenylalanine or tryptophan, likely indicating a read error. The chain combines TRBV28 with TRBJ2-7, with 10 bases fitting TRBD2. V lost 6 bases and J lost 2; bases outside the gene matches: 13. This CDR3 contains 17 residues. Germline V lookup: CDR1 MDHEN, CDR2 SYDVKM. As DNA, the CDR3 is TGTGCCAGCAGCCGCCTTCCAAGCGGGAGGGCCGCCTACGAGCAGTACTTG. Translated: CASSRLPSGRAAYEQYL.

This clonotype was found a few times. This sequence joins TRBV7-2 and TRBJ2-5, with TRBD2 matching 8 bases. Germline V CDR1 and CDR2: SGHTA, FQGNSA. The CDR3 is 15 amino acids. Trimming cost V 3 bases and J 5 bases; bases outside gene matches: 8. DNA for the CDR3: TGTGCCAGCAGCTTTAGTTGGTCTAGCGGGGAGACCCAGTACTTC. It specifies CASSFSWSSGETQYF.

Notes on this clonotype: At one boundary the junction diverges from the germline segment, which might be a read error. This sequence joins TRBV7-8 and TRBJ1-4, with D perhaps TRBD1 (5 bases). The CDR3 is made up of 14 amino acids. CDR1 is SGHVS and CDR2 is FQNEAQ in the germline V gene. The CDR3 reads CASSPRDLNEKLFF. The DNA of the CDR3 is TGTGCCAGCAGCCCGCGGGACCTTAATGAAAAGCTGTTTTTT.

This sequence joins TRBV20-1 and TRBJ2-1; 7 bases map to TRBD2. After removal of 4 bases from V and 6 bases from J, the junction contained 9 bases not matched to a gene. This CDR3 region has 14 residues. The V gene's germline CDR1 is DFQATT and CDR2 SNEGSKA (reference sequence). CDR3 bases: TGCAGTGCTATCTCCCTGGGGGGGAGCAATGAGCAGTTCTTC. Translation gives CSAISLGGSNEQFF.

In its sample, this clonotype ranks as medium-sized. The chain employs TRBV20-1 and TRBJ1-2, with a possible D match to TRBD1 (5 bases). The CDR3 sequence is 17 residues long. Trimming pared 4 bases from V and 4 bases from J, leaving 25 bases between. Germline CDR1 DFQATT, CDR2 SNEGSKA (reference sequence). The CDR3 here is CSAIPRNQGFVGYGYTF. The CDR3, as DNA: TGCAGTGCTATTCCCCGTAATCAGGGATTTGTGGGCTATGGCTACACCTTC.

This clonotype has only a few counts. The genes are TRBV27 and TRBJ2-5, with 7 bases lining up with TRBD2. Trimming cost V 8 bases and J 3 bases; bases outside gene matches: 6. Germline CDR1 is MNHEY and CDR2 is SMNVEV (reference sequence). The length of the CDR3 is 13 residues. The DNA of the CDR3 is TGTGCCAGCGGGGGGACTAAAAAAGAGACCCAGTACTTC. The encoded protein is CASGGTKKETQYF.

The rearrangement uses TRBV4-1 and TRBJ2-3, with no clear D. The CDR3 covers 14 residues. Trimming cost V 2 bases and J 6 bases, with 12 bases left between them. Germline values: CDR1 MGHRA, CDR2 YSYEKL. The CDR3 DNA reads TGCGCCAGCAGCCAAAGAGGAGACGGGGATACGCAGTATTTT. Translating it yields CASSQRGDGDTQYF.

This clonotype has only a few counts. This sequence joins TRBV7-2 and TRBJ2-5; TRBD1 might be the D (6 bases). CDR1 SGHTA and CDR2 FQGNSA come from the germline V gene. Trimming removed 5 bases at V and 5 bases at J, with 9 bases between. The CDR3 runs 12 residues. This CDR3 is CASSPRGETQYF. The CDR3 DNA follows: TGTGCCAGCAGCCCAAGGGGGGAGACCCAGTACTTC.

This clonotype has just a few counts. V gene TRBV20-1 combines with J gene TRBJ1-1, with D possibly TRBD1 on 6 matching bases. V was clipped by 0 bases and J by 0 bases, with 11 bases between them. This CDR3 is 15 amino acids long. Germline CDR1 and CDR2: DFQATT and SNEGSKA (reference sequence). The CDR3 spells CSAREATGMNTEAFF. The CDR3 DNA reads TGCAGTGCTAGAGAGGCAACAGGGATGAACACTGAAGCTTTCTTT.

This clonotype has only a few counts. J is TRBJ1-2 and V is TRBV6-1; D unresolved. The germline V gene encodes CDR1 MNHNS and CDR2 SASEGT. The V gene lost 6 bases and the J gene lost 4 bases, with 9 bases spanning the gap. The CDR3 totals 12 residues. The chain's CDR3 is CASSPPSYGYTF. The CDR3 DNA is TGTGCCAGCAGCCCGCCTTCCTATGGCTACACCTTC.